This is a list of T cell receptor beta chains from one sample in a study of identical twins. TCRdb called the 5' RACE reads again in MiXCR, with one record for every CDR3 protein. The top ten hold 7% to 9% of the sample, which has 200,000 to 250,000 distinct CDR3 sequences, about 14% seen once. Sequenced material: memory (CD45RO+) T cells sorted from blood. These receptors were taken from a woman aged 18-30 years in good health. Each CDR3 is given with its conserved first and last residue. The order of the fields is D gene, clone size, V gene, J gene, CDR3 DNA, CDR3 protein. The D gene is left open where the match is weak. Clone size is shown for a subset of rows, as once, few, many or a class of expanded clone.

-	few	TRBV11-2	TRBJ1-1	TGTGCCAGCAGCTCATTGACGGGACTGGGAGCTTTCTTT	CASSSLTGLGAFF
TRBD2	-	TRBV20-1	TRBJ2-1	TGCAGTGCTAGCTCCGGGACTAGCGGGACCGGGGTTGAGTTCTTC	CSASSGTSGTGVEFF
TRBD1	-	TRBV27	TRBJ1-2	TGTGCCAGCAGGGGAGACAGGGAAGGCTATGGCTACACCTTC	CASRGDREGYGYTF
TRBD1	few	TRBV5-1	TRBJ2-7	TGCGCCAGCAGCTGGAGGGACAGGGGGATGTACGAGCAGTACTTC	CASSWRDRGMYEQYF
TRBD2	-	TRBV5-1	TRBJ2-1	TGCGCCAGCAGCCCCCTCCCGACTAGCGGGGGCTACAATGAGCAGTTCTTC	CASSPLPTSGGYNEQFF
-	-	TRBV4-3	TRBJ2-2	TGCGCCAGCAGCCCCCCAGGGGTGGGCACCGGGGAGCTGTTTTTT	CASSPPGVGTGELFF
-	many	TRBV4-3	TRBJ2-1	TGCGCCAGCAGCCAGACGGCTGGGGGGACGAAGTTCTTC	CASSQTAGGTKFF
-	-	TRBV11-2	TRBJ1-1	TGTGCCAGCAGCTTAGGCGGGGGCACCGGGGGCCTAAGAGCTTTCTTT	CASSLGGGTGGLRAFF
TRBD2	few	TRBV20-1	TRBJ2-1	TGCAGTGCCCTAAGCGGGGGTGGTAGCTCCTACAATGAGCAGTTCTTC	CSALSGGGSSYNEQFF
-	few	TRBV6-1	TRBJ2-1	TGTGCCAGCAGCCCAAATACAGGGATTTCCTACAATGAGCAGTTCTTC	CASSPNTGISYNEQFF
TRBD2	few	TRBV7-6	TRBJ2-5	TGTGCCAGCAGCCGCCGGGGAGGGGCTCGGGAGACCCAGTACTTC	CASSRRGGARETQYF
-	-	TRBV7-2	TRBJ2-3	TGTGCCAGCAGCTTTAGGGCCCACACAGATACGCAGTATTTT	CASSFRAHTDTQYF
TRBD2	-	TRBV20-1	TRBJ2-1	TGCAGTGCTAGTATGCGGGGGGGCTGGAATGAGCAGTTCTTC	CSASMRGGWNEQFF
-	-	TRBV11-3	TRBJ2-6	TGTGCCAGCAGCTCAGTACTCTCTGGGGCCAACGTCCTGACTTTC	CASSSVLSGANVLTF
-	few	TRBV3-1	TRBJ2-1	TGTGCCAGCAGCCAAGTTGCGGGAATCGATGAGCAGTTCTTC	CASSQVAGIDEQFF
-	-	TRBV12-3/TRBV12-4	TRBJ1-1	TGTGCCAGCAGTTTGAAGTCTGGCACTGAAGCTTTCTTT	CASSLKSGTEAFF
-	many	TRBV12-3/TRBV12-4	TRBJ1-4	TGTGCCAGCAGTCGGACCACGTCCGGGCTGTTTTTT	CASSRTTSGLFF
-	few	TRBV11-2	TRBJ1-5	TGTGCCAGCAGCTTACAGCGCAATCAGCCCCAGCATTTT	CASSLQRNQPQHF
-	-	TRBV20-1	TRBJ2-5	TGCAGTGGGGGAAGGACCGACACAGTCAGGACCCAGTACTTC	CSGGRTDTVRTQYF
TRBD1	many	TRBV20-1	TRBJ2-7	TGCAGTGCGCCCCCGGGACAGGGAAGAACATCCGAGCAGTACTTC	CSAPPGQGRTSEQYF
TRBD2	-	TRBV29-1	TRBJ2-3	TGCAGCGTTATCGGACTAGCGGGGGTAACAGATACGCAGTATTTT	CSVIGLAGVTDTQYF
TRBD1	few	TRBV20-1	TRBJ1-1	TGCAGTGCTAGAGATTGGAGGACAGGGACGAACACTGAAGCTTTCTTT	CSARDWRTGTNTEAFF
-	many	TRBV28	TRBJ2-7	TGTGCCAGCAGCGTCCTATTCTACGAGCAGTACTTC	CASSVLFYEQYF
-	-	TRBV10-2	TRBJ2-5	TGCGCCAGCGGCCCCGGCCGGGAGACCCAGTACTTC	CASGPGRETQYF
-	many	TRBV12-3/TRBV12-4	TRBJ1-2	TGTGCCAGCAGTCCGAACCTCAACTCTAACTATGGCTACACCTTC	CASSPNLNSNYGYTF
-	-	TRBV5-5	TRBJ2-7	TGTGCCAGCAGCTTTGGAGGGACCTACGAGCAGTACTTC	CASSFGGTYEQYF
TRBD2	-	TRBV7-9	TRBJ2-2	TGTGCCAGCAGCTTAGGGGTACTAGCGGGAAGGACCGGGGAGCTGTTTTTT	CASSLGVLAGRTGELFF
-	-	TRBV2	TRBJ2-2	TGTGCCAGCTTCAGCGCGAACACCGGGGAGCTGTTTTTT	CASFSANTGELFF
TRBD1	-	TRBV30	TRBJ2-1	TGTGCCTGGAGAACCCCGCGAGGACAGGGGACCTACAATGAGCAGTTCTTC	CAWRTPRGQGTYNEQFF
-	few	TRBV5-6	TRBJ1-2	TGTGCCAGCAGCTTCCGGGACGGCTACACCTTC	CASSFRDGYTF
-	-	TRBV5-6	TRBJ1-1	TGTGCCAGCACCGATCGTGGGGGCGAGAACACTGAAGCTTTCTTT	CASTDRGGENTEAFF
TRBD1	few	TRBV20-1	TRBJ2-5	TGCAGTGCTAACAGGGGAATTCAGGAGACCCAGTACTTC	CSANRGIQETQYF
-	many	TRBV5-1	TRBJ1-2	TGCGCCAGCAGCTTGTCCAGTAACTATGGCTACACCTTC	CASSLSSNYGYTF
TRBD1	-	TRBV7-9	TRBJ1-6	TGTGCCAGCAAATGGACAGGACCGACCCAGGGACCCCTCCACTTT	CASKWTGPTQGPLHF
TRBD1	few	TRBV20-1	TRBJ2-7	TGCAGTGCTGGGACAGGGTACTACGAGCAGTACTTC	CSAGTGYYEQYF
-	-	TRBV20-1	TRBJ2-3	TGCAGTGCTAGTTTATACTCCACAGATACGCAGTATTTT	CSASLYSTDTQYF
-	-	TRBV21-1	TRBJ1-5	TGTGCCCGGAACTTTGGGGGCGCACAGCCCCAGCATTTT	CARNFGGAQPQHF
-	-	TRBV30	TRBJ2-2	TGTGCCTGGAATCCCGGGGTAGCGACCGGGGAGCTGTTTTTT	CAWNPGVATGELFF